The 15 T cell receptor beta chains below were found in one sample sequenced in a study of T cells in Graves' hyperthyroidism and ophthalmopathy. Amplification targeted TCR beta CDR3 regions from RNA transcripts. The primer set for the first-round RT-PCR of the TCR CDR3 was HTBI. Via MiXCR, TCRdb re-called the multiplex PCR reads, giving one row per CDR3 protein. The sample includes around 600,000 distinct CDR3 sequences, about a sixth of them seen just once. Material for sequencing was blood. The origin of the receptors is a woman aged 30 to 39 with Graves' hyperthyroidism.

A few counts support this clonotype. The V and J genes are TRBV28 and TRBJ2-2; D not resolved. The CDR3 covers 13 residues. Germline CDR1 reads MDHEN; CDR2 reads SYDVKM. Trimming took off 7 bases at V and 6 bases at J, with 12 bases between the two ends. The CDR3 DNA reads TGTGCCAGCAACTTAGGAGTCGCCGGGGAGCTGTTTTTT. This encodes CASNLGVAGELFF.

This clonotype came up many times. The chain recombines TRBV6-1 with TRBJ1-5; D unclear. Trimming left V 3 bases short and J 2 bases short, with 14 bases between. The CDR3 has 16 amino acids. CDR1 and CDR2 from the germline V gene are MNHNS and SASEGT. In nucleotides, the CDR3 is TGTGCCAGCAGTGAGATCCTGGGCAGAGGCAATCAGCCCCAGCATTTT. This sequence encodes CASSEILGRGNQPQHF.

The V call is TRBV5-1, the J call TRBJ2-7; possibly TRBD2 for D (6 bases). V was trimmed by 0 bases and J by 5 bases, leaving 12 bases between them. The CDR3 contains 14 residues. Germline CDR1 SGHRS, CDR2 YFSETQ. CDR3 in DNA: TGCGCCAGCAGCTTGGTGGGCGGGGTCGACGAGCAGTACTTC. Protein product: CASSLVGGVDEQYF.

The chain joins TRBV6-1 to TRBJ2-3; 11 bases fit TRBD2. Trimming at V came to 6 bases and at J to 2 bases, leaving 16 bases not matched to a gene. The CDR3 loop spans 19 amino acids. Germline CDR1 MNHNS, CDR2 SASEGT. CDR3 nucleotide sequence: TGTGCCAGCAGCGGTAGCCCAGGAAGACTAGCGGGGATCACAGATACGCAGTATTTT. This sequence encodes CASSGSPGRLAGITDTQYF.

The genes are TRBV6-2 or TRBV6-3 and TRBJ2-7; 13 nucleotides agree with TRBD2. J lost 2 bases, V lost 6 bases, and 7 bases had no gene match. Germline V gene data show CDR1 as MNHEY and CDR2 as SVGEGT. The CDR3 runs 16 residues. The CDR3 nucleotides are TGTGCCAGCAGGCGGACTAGCGGGAGACCGGCCTACGAGCAGTACTTC. Translation gives CASRRTSGRPAYEQYF.

The chain recombines TRBV12-3 or TRBV12-4 with TRBJ1-4; TRBD1 aligns across 7 bases. The CDR3 loop spans 15 amino acids. V lost 3 bases and J lost 7; bases outside the gene matches: 8. DNA of the CDR3: TGTGCCAGCAGTTTTTTAGGCGGGACAGTTGAAAAACTGTTTTTT. Translating gives CASSFLGGTVEKLFF.

This clonotype has at least ten counts. The chain recombines TRBV3-1 with TRBJ1-5; D ambiguous. V lost 0 bases to trimming and J lost 7 bases, with 13 bases between them. CDR1 is LGHDT and CDR2 is YNNKEL in the germline V gene (reference sequence). The CDR3 totals 15 residues. The CDR3 bases are TGTGCCAGCAGCCAAGATCATACACCCAGCCAGCCCCAGCATTTT. Translation: CASSQDHTPSQPQHF.

This clonotype has more than one count but fewer than ten. J is TRBJ2-7 and V is TRBV7-9; TRBD1 matches 9 bases. The CDR3 spans 16 residues. Trimming at V came to 4 bases and at J to 5 bases, leaving 12 bases not matched to a gene. Germline CDR1 reads SEHNR; CDR2 reads FQNEAQ (reference sequence). CDR3 in amino acids: CASSSLWGQGIHEQYF. The CDR3 DNA follows: TGTGCCAGCAGCTCCCTCTGGGGACAGGGAATCCACGAGCAGTACTTC.

The rearrangement links TRBV28 to TRBJ1-5, with TRBD1 matching 10 bases. The CDR3 spans 16 residues. The V gene end was trimmed by 4 bases and the J gene end by 4 bases; junction bases not matched to a gene: 7. Per the germline V gene, CDR1 is MDHEN and CDR2 is SYDVKM. The chain's CDR3 is CASSSVTGGGNQPQHF. The CDR3 DNA reads TGTGCCAGCAGTTCAGTGACAGGGGGCGGTAATCAGCCCCAGCATTTT.

V gene TRBV6-1 combines with J gene TRBJ2-7, with D perhaps TRBD2 (6 bases). V lost 3 bases, J lost 3 bases, and 18 bases lay in between. Germline CDR1 is MNHNS and CDR2 is SASEGT. The CDR3 covers 16 residues. CDR3 DNA: TGTGCCAGCAGTGATTTCGTAGGAGGGGACTTCTACGAGCAGTACTTC. It encodes CASSDFVGGDFYEQYF.

This clonotype was found many times. The CDR3 loop reads CASSLVLVPDTQYF. For the CDR3, the DNA is TGTGCCAGCAGCTTGGTACTAGTACCAGATACGCAGTATTTT. V and J are TRBV7-2 and TRBJ2-3; D perhaps matches TRBD2 (5 bases). This CDR3 comprises 14 residues. V was cut by 3 bases and J by 4 bases, with 11 bases left in between. Germline V lookup: CDR1 SGHTA, CDR2 FQGNSA.

Concerning this clonotype itself: A much larger clone differs by one base, so this may be a read error. The rearrangement uses TRBV11-2 and TRBJ2-1; 9 nucleotides match TRBD2. The germline V gene has CDR1 SGHAT and CDR2 FQNNGV. V trimming: 5 bases; J trimming: 7 bases; junction bases outside the gene matches: 12. This CDR3 region has 16 residues. CDR3 sequence (DNA): TGTGCCAGCAGCCTACGGATTAGCGGGAGTAATAATGAGCAGTTCTTC. It codes for CASSLRISGSNNEQFF.

Many counts were recorded for this clonotype. The J gene is TRBJ2-7, the V gene TRBV6-2 or TRBV6-3; 13 nucleotides agree with TRBD2. V dropped 6 bases and J dropped 4; count of bases not matched to a gene: 6. CDR3 length: 15 amino acids. Germline values: CDR1 MNHEY, CDR2 SVGEGT. CDR3 in DNA: TGTGCCAGCAGACGCGGACTAGCGGGAGTGTACGAGCAGTACTTC. Encoded protein: CASRRGLAGVYEQYF.

This clonotype has more than one count but fewer than ten. The chain is built from TRBV30 and TRBJ2-7; 12 positions match TRBD2. The CDR3 is 18 amino acids. V lost 0 bases, J lost 7 bases, and 16 bases stayed unmatched. Germline CDR1 and CDR2: GTSNPN and SVGIG (reference sequence). The CDR3 DNA reads as TGTGCCTGGAGTGTAAGGGGGAAAGGACTAGCGGGGAGCTGGGAGCAGTACTTC. Its protein product is CAWSVRGKGLAGSWEQYF.

This clonotype has only a few counts. The chain uses TRBV4-2 and TRBJ2-7; either TRBD1 or TRBD2 may fit D (6 bases each). Germline CDR1 LGHNA, CDR2 YNFKEQ. CDR3 size: 15 residues. Between the trimmed V and J ends, which lost 5 bases and 0 bases, there was a span of 14 bases. CDR3 DNA sequence: TGTGCCAGCAGCACCTCGGGGGCCGGCTCCTACGAGCAGTACTTC. It codes for CASSTSGAGSYEQYF.